This record covers a single T cell receptor beta chain. This sample was included in a study of blood T cell repertoires in COVID-19. Across the whole study: From the United States, Italy and Spain came samples of acute and convalescent COVID-19. PBMCs, B-cell-depleted T cells, or T cells were the source of the cDNA or gDNA that made up the material.

In the source study's methods: Cell counts per sample came from amplifying reference gene primers. The protocol was immunoSEQ multiplex PCR, while the TCRdb copy is restricted to in-frame clones and leaves out a portion. Clonal size and the V and J genes are those of that table, whereas D and trimming came from the DNA. The data show 100,000 to 150,000 clones, 85% seen once. V shed 8 bases, J shed 4 bases, and the junction held 10 bases outside the gene matches. CDR3 size: 14 residues. The germline V gene has CDR1 SQVTM and CDR2 ANQGSEA. The clonotype comes from a man older than 75 with active or convalescent COVID-19. The sequenced material came from peripheral blood. The rearrangement joins TRBV29-1 to TRBJ2-1; TRBD2 agrees at 8 bases. CDR3 region: CSPSGLVIYNEQFF. For the CDR3, the DNA is TGCAGCCCTTCGGGACTAGTTATATACAATGAGCAGTTCTTC.